This TCR beta chain was recovered during a study of Ad26.COV2.S vaccination and SARS-CoV-2 variants. The V gene lost 2 bases and the J gene lost 5 bases, with 15 bases spanning the gap. The CDR3 totals 15 residues. Germline V lookup: CDR1 MNHEY, CDR2 SVGEGT. Libraries were prepared by immunoSEQ multiplex PCR; TCRdb keeps only in-frame clonotypes and omits some of them. The table has 300,000 to 350,000 clones, 70% to 90% seen once. Treatment specified: some 20 received Ad26.COV2.S at low or high dose, single or two shots; several received placebo; per-sample allocation not given. Specimen acquisition occurred on day 63 following the initial vaccine or placebo injection.

The receptor comes from a person aged 18-60 years who received the Ad26.COV2.S COVID-19 vaccine or a placebo. The sequencing used peripheral blood, collected in a trial of Ad26.COV2.S vaccine versus placebo. The gene calls are TRBV6-2 or TRBV6-3 and TRBJ2-5; D is perhaps TRBD2 (5 bases). The CDR3 sequence: CASSYPGRGLETQYF. DNA for the CDR3: TGTGCCAGCAGTTACCCAGGCCGGGGTCTGGAGACCCAGTACTTC.